This is a list of T cell receptor beta chains from one sample in a study of T cells after posttransplantation cyclophosphamide. Sequenced by immunoSEQ multiplex PCR; TCRdb stores in-frame clones only, minus some. This table has about 2,400 clones, 75% to 90% appearing once. The sample in question was PBMCs, obtained after allogeneic stem cell transplant with posttransplant cyclophosphamide. The receptors shown here come from a male patient younger than 45 who received an allogeneic stem cell transplant from a related donor, was CMV-positive, and had acute GVHD only. The graft donor may have contributed some T cells. CDR3s include the opening cysteine and the closing phenylalanine or tryptophan. Each record gives: V gene, J gene, D gene, clone size, CDR3 DNA, CDR3 protein. The D gene is left open where the match is weak. Clone sizes are given selectively: once, few, many, or a class where the clone is expanded.

v_call: TRBV7-2; j_call: TRBJ2-3; d_call: TRBD2; clone_size: .; cdr3_nt: TGTGCCAGCAGCGTAACAGCGGGGGGGCTCGGGGCGCAGTATTTT; cdr3_aa: CASSVTAGGLGAQYF
v_call: TRBV7-2; j_call: TRBJ1-2; d_call: .; clone_size: .; cdr3_nt: TGTGCCAGCAGCACCGGGGGACGGAGCTATGGCTACACCTTC; cdr3_aa: CASSTGGRSYGYTF
v_call: TRBV2; j_call: TRBJ2-5; d_call: .; clone_size: once; cdr3_nt: TGTGCCAGCAGCCCTCAAGAGACCCAGTACTTC; cdr3_aa: CASSPQETQYF
v_call: TRBV6-6; j_call: TRBJ2-7; d_call: TRBD2; clone_size: .; cdr3_nt: TGTGCCAGTGGACTAGCGGGCATCTACGAGCAGTACTTC; cdr3_aa: CASGLAGIYEQYF
v_call: TRBV6-1; j_call: TRBJ2-5; d_call: TRBD1; clone_size: .; cdr3_nt: TGTGCCAGCAGAGCGGACAGGAAAGAGACCCAGTACTTC; cdr3_aa: CASRADRKETQYF
v_call: TRBV5-1; j_call: TRBJ2-6; d_call: TRBD1; clone_size: .; cdr3_nt: TGCGCCAGCAGGCGAAACTTTCGGGACAGGGGGTCTGGGGCCAACGTCCTGACTTTC; cdr3_aa: CASRRNFRDRGSGANVLTF
v_call: TRBV13; j_call: TRBJ2-1; d_call: .; clone_size: .; cdr3_nt: TGTGCCAGCAGCCGCCGGCAGGGGGGATACAATGAGCAGTTCTTC; cdr3_aa: CASSRRQGGYNEQFF
v_call: TRBV7-3; j_call: TRBJ2-3; d_call: TRBD2; clone_size: .; cdr3_nt: TGTGCCAGCAGCTCGGGACTAGCGGGGAAGAATACGCAGTATTTT; cdr3_aa: CASSSGLAGKNTQYF
v_call: TRBV28; j_call: TRBJ1-6; d_call: TRBD1; clone_size: .; cdr3_nt: TGTGCCAGCAGGCCACAGGGGGCAAGTAATTCACCCCTCCACTTT; cdr3_aa: CASRPQGASNSPLHF
v_call: TRBV5-6; j_call: TRBJ1-1; d_call: .; clone_size: .; cdr3_nt: TGTGCCAGCAGCCCCAGTCAGGGGATCACTGAAGCTTTCTTT; cdr3_aa: CASSPSQGITEAFF